This is a list of T cell receptor beta chains from one sample in a study of human T cells and chemical hapten exposure. TCRdb called the 5' RACE reads again in MiXCR, with one record for every CDR3 protein. The table lists 130,000 or so distinct CDR3 sequences, 3.5% to 5% of them singletons. Receptors were obtained from a female donor in good health. Both conserved end residues are part of each CDR3. The D gene is left open where the match is weak. The size field is filled for only some rows; it gives once, few, many or a size class.

CDR3 length	V gene	J gene	D gene	clone size	CDR3 DNA	CDR3 protein
12	TRBV21-1	TRBJ1-4	-	-	TGTGCCAGCAGCAAAGGAAACGAAAAACTGTTTTTT	CASSKGNEKLFF
16	TRBV28	TRBJ2-7	-	many	TGTGCCAGCAGACCCTTAGGGGTTTTGCCGTACTACGAGCAGTACTTC	CASRPLGVLPYYEQYF
12	TRBV13	TRBJ2-1	-	many	TGTGCCAGCAGCTTGGCCTACAATGAGCAGTTCTTC	CASSLAYNEQFF
11	TRBV20-1	TRBJ2-1	-	many	TGCAGTGCTGCTTTGGACAATGAGCAGTTCTTC	CSAALDNEQFF
14	TRBV20-1	TRBJ1-3	-	many	TGCAGTGCTAGCGGGACAAACTCTGGAAACACCATATATTTT	CSASGTNSGNTIYF
14	TRBV20-1	TRBJ2-3	-	many	TGCAGTGCTAGGGTCACGGGGGTCACAGATACGCAGTATTTT	CSARVTGVTDTQYF
15	TRBV20-1	TRBJ2-7	-	many	TGCAGTGCTGCCCCAGGGGCAGGCCATCCCTACGAGCAGTACTTC	CSAAPGAGHPYEQYF
17	TRBV7-9	TRBJ1-4	-	-	TGTGCCAGCAGCGATCCAACTACAGGGATCGACAAGGAAAAACTGTTTTTT	CASSDPTTGIDKEKLFF
17	TRBV7-9	TRBJ2-3	TRBD2	many	TGTGCCAGCAGCTTTTTTCTCGCAGCGGGGTACACAGATACGCAGTATTTT	CASSFFLAAGYTDTQYF
15	TRBV6-1	TRBJ1-2	TRBD1	few	TGTGCCAGCAGTGAAGCGGCGACAGGGGGCTATGGCTACACCTTC	CASSEAATGGYGYTF
18	TRBV29-1	TRBJ2-5	TRBD2	many	TGCAGCGTTGAAGTAGGAGTTAGCGGGGGGGCACACCAAGAGACCCAGTACTTC	CSVEVGVSGGAHQETQYF
17	TRBV4-2	TRBJ2-3	TRBD2	many	TGTGCCAGCAGCCAAGATTATGCGACTAGCTTATCAGATACGCAGTATTTT	CASSQDYATSLSDTQYF
14	TRBV12-3/TRBV12-4	TRBJ1-5	-	many	TGTGCCAGCAGTTTGTATCTGTACGATCAGCCCCAGCATTTT	CASSLYLYDQPQHF
13	TRBV20-1	TRBJ1-4	-	many	TGCAGTGCTAGGTTGCAGTTTAATGAAAAACTGTTTTTT	CSARLQFNEKLFF
13	TRBV7-6	TRBJ1-1	-	many	TGTGCCAGCAGCTTAGAACAGGGCTCTGAAGCTTTCTTT	CASSLEQGSEAFF
16	TRBV7-2	TRBJ2-4	TRBD1	many	TGTGCCAGCAGCTCACGGACAGGGTCGGCCAAAAACATTCAGTACTTC	CASSSRTGSAKNIQYF
16	TRBV10-3	TRBJ2-3	TRBD1	many	TGTGCCATCAGTGAGTGGACAGGGGGTAGCACAGATACGCAGTATTTT	CAISEWTGGSTDTQYF
14	TRBV27	TRBJ2-5	-	many	TGTGCCAGCAGTTTAGGGGTTTCGGAAGAGACCCAGTACTTC	CASSLGVSEETQYF
15	TRBV6-5	TRBJ1-3	-	many	TGTGCCAGCAGTTACCGGGGGTCGGCTGGAAACACCATATATTTT	CASSYRGSAGNTIYF
15	TRBV27	TRBJ2-1	TRBD2	many	TGTGCCAGCACCGAAGAGCGGGGGGCCTACAATGAGCAGTTCTTC	CASTEERGAYNEQFF
13	TRBV12-3/TRBV12-4	TRBJ1-1	-	many	TGTGCCAGCCAAGGGATACTGAACACTGAAGCTTTCTTT	CASQGILNTEAFF
12	TRBV29-1	TRBJ1-1	-	many	TGCAGCGTTGTCCCTATGAACACTGAAGCTTTCTTT	CSVVPMNTEAFF
15	TRBV28	TRBJ1-1	-	many	TGTGCCAGCAGTTTCACAGGGCCAAGGTACACTGAAGCTTTCTTT	CASSFTGPRYTEAFF
15	TRBV5-1	TRBJ2-7	-	few	TGCGCCAGCAGCTTGGTTTCAGGGGCCAACAACGAGCAGTACTTC	CASSLVSGANNEQYF
15	TRBV5-1	TRBJ2-2	-	many	TGCGCCAGCAGCTTGGAGGGTCGGAGCACCGGGGAGCTGTTTTTT	CASSLEGRSTGELFF
16	TRBV9	TRBJ2-3	TRBD1	many	TGTGCCAGCAGCGTAGATACAGGGGGCATCGCAGATACGCAGTATTTT	CASSVDTGGIADTQYF
15	TRBV9	TRBJ1-3	TRBD1	many	TGTGCCAGCAGCCGACGGACAGGATCTGGAAACACCATATATTTT	CASSRRTGSGNTIYF
18	TRBV4-2	TRBJ2-3	TRBD2	many	TGTGCCAGCAGCCAAGATCCGGGAGGGGTGGGCAGCACAGATACGCAGTATTTT	CASSQDPGGVGSTDTQYF
13	TRBV5-1	TRBJ1-2	-	many	TGCGCCAGCAGCCCCAAGTCTAACTATGGCTACACCTTC	CASSPKSNYGYTF
16	TRBV19	TRBJ2-6	-	many	TGTGCCAGTAACGCGGCCCTTAGCTCTGGGGCCAACGTCCTGACTTTC	CASNAALSSGANVLTF
13	TRBV29-1	TRBJ2-1	-	-	TGCAGCGTTGAACAACAGGTCAACAATGAGCAGTTCTTC	CSVEQQVNNEQFF
12	TRBV6-5	TRBJ1-1	-	many	TGTGCCAGCAGTCATACGACGGAAGAAGCTTTCTTT	CASSHTTEEAFF